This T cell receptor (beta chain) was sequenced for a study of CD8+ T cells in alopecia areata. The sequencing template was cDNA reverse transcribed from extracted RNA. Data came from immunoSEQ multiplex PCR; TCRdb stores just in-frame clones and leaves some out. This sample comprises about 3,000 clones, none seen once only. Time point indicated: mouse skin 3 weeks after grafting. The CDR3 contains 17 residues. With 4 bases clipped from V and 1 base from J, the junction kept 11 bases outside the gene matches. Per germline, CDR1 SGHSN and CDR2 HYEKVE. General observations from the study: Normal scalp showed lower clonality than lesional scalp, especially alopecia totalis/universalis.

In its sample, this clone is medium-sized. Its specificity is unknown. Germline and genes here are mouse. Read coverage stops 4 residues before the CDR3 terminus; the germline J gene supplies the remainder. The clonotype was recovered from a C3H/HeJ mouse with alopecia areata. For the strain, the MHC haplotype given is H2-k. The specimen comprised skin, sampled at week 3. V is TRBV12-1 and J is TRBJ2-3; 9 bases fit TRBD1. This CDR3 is CASSTGTGTLGAETLYF. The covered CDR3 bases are TGTGCCAGCTCAACCGGGACAGGGACTCTAGGTGCAGAA. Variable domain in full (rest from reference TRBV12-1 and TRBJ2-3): DSGVVQSPRHIIKEKGGRSVLTCIPISGHSNVVWYQQTLGKELKFLIQHYEKVERDKGFLPSRFSVQQFDDYHSEMNMSALELEDSAMYFCASSTGTGTLGAETLYFGSGTRLTVL.